The T cell receptor (beta chain) under discussion was sequenced for a study of beta chain features in type 1 diabetes. cDNA synthesis used the whole RNA isolate, giving expressed TCRB sequences. Sequencing used immunoSEQ multiplex PCR; TCRdb keeps in-frame clones, though not all of them. Seen here are 200,000 to 250,000 clones, 9.6% observed once, and the top ten hold around 0.031%. Trimming left V 4 bases short and J 3 bases short, with 19 bases between. This CDR3 spans 16 amino acids. Germline V gene lookup returns CDR1 SGHVS and CDR2 FQNEAQ. Sequencing input: naive CD4+ T cells from blood. This TCR derives from a woman aged 18 to 35 in good health. V gene TRBV7-8 combines with J gene TRBJ2-7; a weak D match, TRBD2 (5 bases). Written as DNA, the CDR3 is TGTGCCAGCAGCTCCCTTTCGAGCGGTTCACTCTACGAGCAGTACTTC. Translated, it gives CASSSLSSGSLYEQYF.